This note documents a single T cell receptor (delta chain) sequence. Its antigen is undetermined. The protein TCRdb gives is from a much larger clone and does not agree with this DNA's translation at residue 11, likely a read error; the protein shown here comes from the DNA. The data derive from a study of γδ T cells in repeated Plasmodium falciparum infection. Study-wide context: Malian children with intense seasonal malaria exposure were compared with matched Australian children. Sampling occurred at baseline, pre-infection for selected infections, and 21 days post-infection.

Each sorted gammadelta sample had TRG and TRD chains sequenced. TCRdb reprocessed the multiplex PCR reads through CATT. The repertoire holds tens of thousands of delta-chain clones, with 0.9% to 1% as singletons. Flow sorting of PBMC yielded separate Vgamma9/Vdelta2+ and Vdelta2-negative gammadelta T cell populations for bulk repertoire analysis. The CDR3 length is 16 residues. The ends were cut back, 3 bases at V and 3 bases at J, with 19 bases in the middle. Germline lookup yields CDR1 GEAIGNYY and CDR2 EKD. Findings of the study overall: Vdelta2-negative gammadelta repertoires appeared less diverse and less shared in Malian than Australian children.

The chain uses TRDV2 and TRDJ1, with D unclear. This TCR was recovered from a pool of human donors (malaria-infected and uninfected, not separated). What was sequenced was gamma-delta T cells from blood. The CDR3 loop is CACDALYTLYSDKLIF. Here the CDR3 DNA reads TGTGCCTGTGACGCTCTATATACCTTGTACTCCGATAAACTCATCTTT.